Listed below are T cell receptor beta chains from one sample, sequenced in a study of shared clonotypes between healthy human individuals. The repertoire was sequenced with immunoSEQ multiplex PCR; TCRdb's copy has only in-frame clones and lacks some. The sample has hundreds of thousands of clones, about 95% seen once. The sample consisted of naive CD8+ T cells sorted from blood. These receptors all come from a woman aged 25-40 years in good health. The CDR3 runs from the conserved cysteine through the conserved F or W. A D gene is named only where the DNA matches it firmly. Size tells how often a clone was seen (once, few, many) or the class of an expanded clone, and some rows leave it out.

d_call j_call clone_size cdr3_length v_call cdr3_aa cdr3_nt
. TRBJ2-7 . 12 TRBV28 CASSLGVHEQYF TGTGCCAGCAGTTTAGGGGTACACGAGCAGTACTTC
. TRBJ1-5 . 13 TRBV27 CASSLGGVQPQHF TGTGCCAGCAGCTTGGGGGGGGTTCAGCCCCAGCATTTT
. TRBJ2-7 . 13 TRBV11-2 CASSLTQAGEQYF TGTGCCAGCAGCTTAACCCAAGCGGGCGAGCAGTACTTC
. TRBJ1-3 . 17 TRBV15 CATSRDRGAGSGNTIYF TGTGCCACCAGCAGAGACAGGGGTGCGGGCTCTGGAAACACCATATATTTT
TRBD2 TRBJ2-2 . 17 TRBV10-3 CAISESTSSGSTGELFF TGTGCCATCAGTGAGTCGACGTCTAGCGGGAGTACCGGGGAGCTGTTTTTT
. TRBJ2-7 . 16 TRBV4-2 CASSQEEEGYSYEQYF TGTGCCAGCAGCCAAGAAGAGGAGGGATACTCCTACGAGCAGTACTTC
. TRBJ2-1 . 19 TRBV11-2 CASSLDRGSGWSSYNEQFF TGTGCCAGCAGCTTAGATCGAGGGAGCGGGTGGAGCTCCTACAATGAGCAGTTCTTC
TRBD1 TRBJ1-1 . 14 TRBV19 CASSIAGGNTEAFF TGTGCCAGTAGTATAGCAGGGGGGAACACTGAAGCTTTCTTT
. TRBJ1-4 . 14 TRBV13 CASSKVSTNEKLFF TGTGCCAGCAGCAAAGTGTCAACTAATGAAAAACTGTTTTTT
TRBD1 TRBJ1-1 . 16 TRBV27 CASSAAPQGAGTEAFF TGTGCCAGCAGCGCCGCCCCACAGGGGGCCGGCACTGAAGCTTTCTTT
TRBD1 TRBJ2-3 . 15 TRBV5-4 CASSFEYGTVDTQYF TGTGCCAGCAGCTTCGAATATGGGACAGTGGATACGCAGTATTTT
. TRBJ2-1 . 13 TRBV4-1 CASSQRTYNEQFF TGCGCCAGCAGCCAACGAACCTACAATGAGCAGTTCTTC
TRBD1 TRBJ2-7 . 15 TRBV9 CASSQGTGSSYEQYF TGTGCCAGCAGCCAGGGGACAGGGAGCTCCTACGAGCAGTACTTC
. TRBJ2-7 . 12 TRBV7-8 CASSYTTYEQYF TGTGCCAGCAGCTACACGACCTACGAGCAGTACTTC
. TRBJ2-5 once 13 TRBV5-4 CASSAGVQETQYF TGTGCCAGCAGCGCTGGGGTACAAGAGACCCAGTACTTC
. TRBJ1-1 . 11 TRBV5-4 CASRKQSEAFF TGTGCCAGCAGAAAACAATCTGAAGCTTTCTTT
. TRBJ1-1 . 16 TRBV27 CASRPSGGHMNTEAFF TGTGCCAGCAGGCCCTCGGGGGGACATATGAACACTGAAGCTTTCTTT
. TRBJ2-7 . 12 TRBV28 CASSSGSYEQYF TGTGCCAGCAGTTCAGGGTCCTACGAGCAGTACTTC
TRBD2 TRBJ2-2 . 16 TRBV10-1 CASSEGAGGNTGELFF TGCGCCAGCAGTGAGGGAGCGGGGGGAAACACCGGGGAGCTGTTTTTT
TRBD2 TRBJ2-3 . 16 TRBV7-6 CASSSRLAGHTDTQYF TGTGCCAGCAGCTCACGACTAGCGGGACACACAGATACGCAGTATTTT
. TRBJ1-2 . 14 TRBV29-1 CSVESDFRSYGYTF TGCAGCGTTGAATCAGATTTTAGGTCCTATGGCTACACCTTC
. TRBJ2-7 . 12 TRBV7-6 CASSSFLNEQYF TGTGCCAGCAGCTCCTTCTTGAACGAGCAGTACTTC
. TRBJ2-3 . 13 TRBV11-3 CASSQDWADTQYF TGTGCCAGCAGCCAAGACTGGGCAGATACGCAGTATTTT
. TRBJ1-5 . 13 TRBV13 CASSPGGGKPQHF TGTGCCAGCAGCCCGGGTGGGGGGAAGCCCCAGCATTTT
TRBD2 TRBJ2-4 . 14 TRBV9 CASSFAGGSDIQYF TGTGCCAGCAGCTTCGCTGGCGGGAGCGACATTCAGTACTTC
. TRBJ2-5 . 13 TRBV28 CASREVSQETQYF TGTGCCAGCAGAGAGGTTTCTCAAGAGACCCAGTACTTC
TRBD2 TRBJ2-1 once 15 TRBV4-1 CASKIAGGSYNEQFF TGCGCCAGTAAGATAGCGGGAGGCTCCTACAATGAGCAGTTCTTC
. TRBJ2-7 . 15 TRBV6-1 CASGESRDTSYEQYF TGTGCCAGCGGCGAAAGCCGGGACACCTCCTACGAGCAGTACTTC
TRBD1 TRBJ1-1 . 16 TRBV4-2 CASSQRGQGLNTEAFF TGTGCCAGCAGCCAGAGAGGACAGGGTTTGAACACTGAAGCTTTCTTT
. TRBJ2-7 . 13 TRBV5-1 CASRQGGSYEQYF TGCGCCAGCAGGCAGGGTGGGTCCTACGAGCAGTACTTC
TRBD1 TRBJ1-1 once 14 TRBV7-9 CASSGRDRATEAFF TGTGCCAGCAGCGGACGGGACAGGGCAACTGAAGCTTTCTTT
. TRBJ2-7 . 13 TRBV27 CASSFGLAYEQYF TGTGCCAGCAGTTTCGGGCTAGCCTACGAGCAGTACTTC
TRBD2 TRBJ2-2 once 16 TRBV27 CASSSELADHTGELFF TGTGCCAGCAGTTCCGAACTAGCGGACCACACCGGGGAGCTGTTTTTT
TRBD2 TRBJ2-7 once 14 TRBV19 CASSIGGRSIEQYF TGTGCCAGTAGTATCGGGGGGAGGAGCATCGAGCAGTACTTC
. TRBJ2-7 . 16 TRBV27 CASSAYLVVGTSEQYF TGTGCCAGCAGTGCTTATCTGGTCGTGGGGACCAGCGAGCAGTACTTC
TRBD1 TRBJ2-1 . 13 TRBV28 CASRETGENEQFF TGTGCCAGCAGAGAGACAGGGGAAAATGAGCAGTTCTTC
. TRBJ2-2 . 10 TRBV28 CATSSGELFF TGTGCCACCTCGTCCGGGGAGCTGTTTTTT